This TCR beta chain was profiled in a study of OX40 agonist ivuxolimab in advanced cancers. The CDR3 extends over 14 amino acids. Germline V gene sequence: CDR1 MDHEN, CDR2 SYDVKM. V was pared by 3 bases and J by 8 bases, with 11 bases between. The protocol was immunoSEQ multiplex PCR, while the TCRdb copy is restricted to in-frame clones and leaves out a portion. In the table there are just over 40,000 clones, about 89% of which are singletons. Overall study results and limits: With doses of 0.1-3.0 mg/kg, partial responders showed among the lowest clonal expansion. Clones of CD4+ and CD8+ blood T cells grew by week 6 at doses of 0.1 to 3.0 mg/kg.

Enrollment shut out patients with autoimmune disease history or systemic immunosuppression. In the case of this clone: Its antigen is not known.

This TCR derives from an adult with an advanced solid tumor such as melanoma, head and neck, liver or kidney cancer. The source was CD4+ or CD8+ T cells sorted from blood, collected in a trial of the OX40 agonist ivuxolimab. V is TRBV28 and J is TRBJ1-6; D ambiguous. The CDR3 region is CASSFDPSDSPLHF. DNA of the CDR3: TGTGCCAGCAGTTTTGACCCTTCGGATTCACCCCTCCACTTT.